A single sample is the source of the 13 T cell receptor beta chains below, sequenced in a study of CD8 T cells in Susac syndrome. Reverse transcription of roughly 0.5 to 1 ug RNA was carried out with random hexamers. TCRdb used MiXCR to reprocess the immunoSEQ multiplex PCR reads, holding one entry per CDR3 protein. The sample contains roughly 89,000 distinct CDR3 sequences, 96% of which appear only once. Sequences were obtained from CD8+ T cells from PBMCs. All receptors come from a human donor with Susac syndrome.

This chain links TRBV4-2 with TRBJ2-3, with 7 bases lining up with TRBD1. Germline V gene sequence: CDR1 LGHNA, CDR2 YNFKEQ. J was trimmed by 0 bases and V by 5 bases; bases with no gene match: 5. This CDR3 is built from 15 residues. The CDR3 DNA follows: TGTGCCAGCAGCGAAAGGACAGGAAGCACAGATACGCAGTATTTT. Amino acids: CASSERTGSTDTQYF.

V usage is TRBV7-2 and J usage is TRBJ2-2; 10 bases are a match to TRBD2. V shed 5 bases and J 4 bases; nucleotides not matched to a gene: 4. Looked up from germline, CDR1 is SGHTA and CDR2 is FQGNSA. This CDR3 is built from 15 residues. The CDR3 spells CASSRTSGRTGELFF. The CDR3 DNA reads TGTGCCAGCAGCCGGACTAGCGGACGCACCGGGGAGCTGTTTTTT. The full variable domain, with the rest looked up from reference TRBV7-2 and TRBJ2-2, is GAGVSQSPSNKVTEKGKDVELRCDPISGHTALYWYRQSLGQGLEFLIYFQGNSAPDKSGLPSDRFSAERTGGSVSTLTIQRTQQEDSAVYLCASSRTSGRTGELFFGEGSRLTVL.

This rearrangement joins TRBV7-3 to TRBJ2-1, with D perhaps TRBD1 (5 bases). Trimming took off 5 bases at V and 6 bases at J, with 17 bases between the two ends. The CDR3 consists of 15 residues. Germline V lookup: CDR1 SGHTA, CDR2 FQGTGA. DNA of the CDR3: TGTGCCAGCAGCCTCTCCCAGGGCGAATTCAATGAGCAGTTCTTC. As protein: CASSLSQGEFNEQFF.

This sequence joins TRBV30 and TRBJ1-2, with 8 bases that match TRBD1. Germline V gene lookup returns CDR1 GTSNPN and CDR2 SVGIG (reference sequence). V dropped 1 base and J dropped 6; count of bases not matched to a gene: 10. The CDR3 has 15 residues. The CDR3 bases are TGTGCCTGGAGTGACTCGACAGGGGTGGCTAATGGCTACACCTTC. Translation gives CAWSDSTGVANGYTF. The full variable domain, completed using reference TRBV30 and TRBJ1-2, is SQTIHQWPATLVQPVGSPLSLECTVEGTSNPNLYWYRQAAGRGLQLLFYSVGIGQISSEVPQNLSASRPQDRQFILSSKKLLLSDSGFYLCAWSDSTGVANGYTFGSGTRLTVV.

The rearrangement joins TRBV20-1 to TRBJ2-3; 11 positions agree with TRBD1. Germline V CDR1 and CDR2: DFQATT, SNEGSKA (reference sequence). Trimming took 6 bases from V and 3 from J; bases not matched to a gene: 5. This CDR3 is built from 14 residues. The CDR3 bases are TGCAGTGCCGCCGGACAGGGGGCTACAGATACGCAGTATTTT. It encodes CSAAGQGATDTQYF.

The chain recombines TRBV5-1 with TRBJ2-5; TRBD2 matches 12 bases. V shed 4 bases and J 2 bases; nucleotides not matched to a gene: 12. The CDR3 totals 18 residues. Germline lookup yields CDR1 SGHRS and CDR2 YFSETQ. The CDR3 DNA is TGCGCCAGCAGCCGGCCGACTAGCGGGGGTCCACAACAAGAGACCCAGTACTTC. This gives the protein CASSRPTSGGPQQETQYF.

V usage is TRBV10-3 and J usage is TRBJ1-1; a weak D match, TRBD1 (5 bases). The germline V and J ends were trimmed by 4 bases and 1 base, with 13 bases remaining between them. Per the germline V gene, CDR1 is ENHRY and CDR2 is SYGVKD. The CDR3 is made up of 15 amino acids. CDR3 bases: TGTGCCATCAGTGTTATAGTAGGGGAGAACACTGAAGCTTTCTTT. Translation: CAISVIVGENTEAFF.

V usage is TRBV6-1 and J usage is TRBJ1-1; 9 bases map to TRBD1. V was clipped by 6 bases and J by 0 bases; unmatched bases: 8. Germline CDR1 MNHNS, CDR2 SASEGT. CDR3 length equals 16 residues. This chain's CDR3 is CASSDRGFPMNTEAFF. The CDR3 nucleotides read TGTGCCAGCAGCGACAGGGGGTTTCCAATGAACACTGAAGCTTTCTTT.

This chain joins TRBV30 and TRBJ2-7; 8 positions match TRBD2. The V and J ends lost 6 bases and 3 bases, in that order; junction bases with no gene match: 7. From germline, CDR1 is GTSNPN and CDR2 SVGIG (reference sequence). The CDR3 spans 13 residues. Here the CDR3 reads CACGGRGGYEQYF. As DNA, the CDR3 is TGTGCCTGCGGCGGACGGGGGGGCTACGAGCAGTACTTC.

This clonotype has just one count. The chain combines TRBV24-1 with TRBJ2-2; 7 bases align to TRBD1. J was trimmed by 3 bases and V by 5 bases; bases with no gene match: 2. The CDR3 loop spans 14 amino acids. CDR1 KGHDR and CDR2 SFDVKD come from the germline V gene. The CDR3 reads CATSGDRDTGELFF. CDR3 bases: TGTGCCACCAGTGGGGACAGAGACACCGGGGAGCTGTTTTTT.

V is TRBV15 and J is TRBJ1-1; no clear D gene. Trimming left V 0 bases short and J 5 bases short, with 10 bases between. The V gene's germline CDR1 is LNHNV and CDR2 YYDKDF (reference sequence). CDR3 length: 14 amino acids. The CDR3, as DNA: TGTGCCACCAGCAGAGATTTAAGGGTTACTGAAGCTTTCTTT. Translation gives CATSRDLRVTEAFF. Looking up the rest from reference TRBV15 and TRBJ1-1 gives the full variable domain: DAMVIQNPRYQVTQFGKPVTLSCSQTLNHNVMYWYQQKSSQAPKLLFHYYDKDFNNEADTPDNFQSRRPNTSFCFLDIRSPGLGDTAMYLCATSRDLRVTEAFFGQGTRLTVV.

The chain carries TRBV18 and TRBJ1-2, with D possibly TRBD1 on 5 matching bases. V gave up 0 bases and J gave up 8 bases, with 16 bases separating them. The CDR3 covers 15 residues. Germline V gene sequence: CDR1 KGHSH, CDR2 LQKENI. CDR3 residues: CASSPPDIGEQGYTF. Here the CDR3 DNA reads TGTGCCAGCTCACCACCGGACATTGGAGAACAAGGCTACACCTTC.

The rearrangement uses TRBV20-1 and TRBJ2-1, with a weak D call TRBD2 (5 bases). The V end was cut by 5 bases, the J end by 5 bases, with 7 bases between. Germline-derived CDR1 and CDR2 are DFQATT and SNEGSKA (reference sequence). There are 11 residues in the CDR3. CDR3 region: CSAGRDNEQFF. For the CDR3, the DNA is TGCAGTGCTGGGCGGGACAATGAGCAGTTCTTC.